This entry lists 22 T cell receptor beta chains sequenced from one sample in a study of blood T cell repertoires in COVID-19. Using immunoSEQ multiplex PCR, the repertoire was profiled, and TCRdb retains in-frame clones only, with some absent. In the table there are 250,000 to 350,000 clones, over 80% of which are singletons. The sequencing sample was made of peripheral blood. The receptor source for this set is a woman aged 45 to 65 with COVID-19, enrolled during active disease.

The chain uses TRBV7-9 and TRBJ2-2; D gene uncertain. This CDR3 is 14 amino acids long. V was clipped by 5 bases and J by 6 bases, with 13 bases between them. The germline V gene encodes CDR1 SEHNR and CDR2 FQNEAQ (reference sequence). CDR3 sequence: CASSPPGLPGELFF. The CDR3 DNA is TGTGCCAGCAGCCCCCCAGGATTGCCCGGGGAGCTGTTTTTT. The full variable domain, in which reference TRBV7-9 and TRBJ2-2 provide the parts outside the CDR3, is DTGVSQNPRHKITKRGQNVTFRCDPISEHNRLYWYRQTLGQGPEFLTYFQNEAQLEKSRLLSDRFSAERPKGSFSTLEIQRTEQGDSAMYLCASSPPGLPGELFFGEGSRLTVL.

The chain employs TRBV28 and TRBJ1-1; D might be TRBD1 (5 bases). Trimming stripped 3 bases from V and 2 bases from J, with 10 bases between. This CDR3 is 14 amino acids long. Germline loops: CDR1 MDHEN, CDR2 SYDVKM. DNA for the CDR3: TGTGCCAGCAGTTTCCAGGGTTACAACACTGAAGCTTTCTTT. Translating it yields CASSFQGYNTEAFF.

This clone was picked up one time. The chain employs TRBV15 and TRBJ2-7; 16 positions agree with TRBD2. The CDR3 is 20 residues long. Germline V gene data show CDR1 as LNHNV and CDR2 as YYDKDF (reference sequence). With 4 bases clipped from V and 2 bases from J, the junction kept 14 bases outside the gene matches. This CDR3 is CATSTLGTSGRASDPYEQYF. Here the CDR3 DNA reads TGTGCCACCAGCACGCTCGGGACTAGCGGGAGGGCCTCGGATCCCTACGAGCAGTACTTC.

The chain uses TRBV11-1 and TRBJ2-1; 7 bases are a match to TRBD1. Germline V lookup: CDR1 SGHAT, CDR2 FQDESV (reference sequence). The length of the CDR3 is 15 residues. Germline trimming cut 3 bases from V and 3 bases from J; bases unmatched to any gene: 5. CDR3 sequence: CASSFRQGYYNEQFF. As DNA, the CDR3 is TGTGCCAGCAGCTTCCGACAGGGCTACTACAATGAGCAGTTCTTC. Full variable domain (rest looked up from reference TRBV11-1 and TRBJ2-1): EAEVAQSPRYKITEKSQAVAFWCDPISGHATLYWYRQILGQGPELLVQFQDESVVDDSQLPKDRFSAERLKGVDSTLKIQPAELGDSAMYLCASSFRQGYYNEQFFGPGTRLTVL.

The chain recombines TRBV19 with TRBJ1-3, with unresolved D. The CDR3 contains 14 residues. Between the trimmed V and J ends, which lost 4 bases and 10 bases, there was a span of 17 bases. Germline-derived CDR1 and CDR2 are LNHDA and SQIVND (reference sequence). This CDR3 is CASSNALATQTIYF. CDR3 DNA: TGTGCCAGTAGTAATGCGCTCGCCACCCAAACCATATATTTT. Together with reference TRBV19 and TRBJ1-3, the CDR3 gives the full variable domain: DGGITQSPKYLFRKEGQNVTLSCEQNLNHDAMYWYRQDPGQGLRLIYYSQIVNDFQKGDIAEGYSVSREKKESFPLTVTSAQKNPTAFYLCASSNALATQTIYFGEGSWLTVV.

V and J are TRBV30 and TRBJ1-4, with 11 bases matching TRBD1. The V segment lost 5 bases and the J segment 5 bases; nucleotides outside the gene matches: 1. The germline CDR1 and CDR2 sequences are GTSNPN and SVGIG (reference sequence). This CDR3 spans 13 amino acids. The CDR3 loop reads CAWGQGANEKLFF. As DNA, the CDR3 is TGTGCCTGGGGACAGGGGGCAAATGAAAAACTGTTTTTT.

The chain carries TRBV9 and TRBJ1-2; D not resolved. Per the germline V gene, CDR1 is SGDLS and CDR2 is YYNGEE. V lost 6 bases, J lost 0 bases, and 12 bases lay in between. This CDR3 has 14 residues. CDR3 bases: TGTGCCAGCACCCCCCTTTTATCTAACTATGGCTACACCTTC. Its protein is CASTPLLSNYGYTF.

The chain links TRBV7-8 to TRBJ2-1; 9 bases are shared with TRBD2. Looked up from germline, CDR1 is SGHVS and CDR2 is FQNEAQ. The V gene end was trimmed by 8 bases and the J gene end by 4 bases; junction bases not matched to a gene: 18. CDR3 length: 18 amino acids. CDR3 protein: CASLGGGSGSYGYNEQFF. The CDR3 DNA reads TGTGCCAGCCTTGGAGGTGGTAGCGGGAGTTATGGATACAATGAGCAGTTCTTC.

The chain joins TRBV6-2 or TRBV6-3 to TRBJ2-3; no clear D. The CDR3 loop spans 12 amino acids. Germline V gene data show CDR1 as MNHEY and CDR2 as SVGEGT. Deletions cut 6 bases from V and 10 bases from J, with 14 bases between. In DNA, the CDR3 is TGTGCCAGCAGCCCGACTCGCAGTTCGCAGTATTTT. This codes for CASSPTRSSQYF.

V and J are TRBV11-1 and TRBJ2-5; a weak D match, TRBD2 (7 bases). Germline CDR1 reads SGHAT; CDR2 reads FQDESV (reference sequence). CDR3 length: 16 amino acids. With 5 bases removed from V and 5 bases from J, the gap between germline ends came to 21 bases. The CDR3, as DNA: TGTGCCAGCAGCCCCCCTGGGGGGGGCGAGCTGGAGACCCAGTACTTC. Encoded protein: CASSPPGGGELETQYF.

The genes are TRBV7-9 and TRBJ1-5; 7 positions match TRBD1. Per the germline V gene, CDR1 is SEHNR and CDR2 is FQNEAQ (reference sequence). This CDR3 has 15 residues. V gave up 3 bases and J gave up 7 bases; unmatched junction bases: 9. CDR3 sequence (DNA): TGTGCCAGCAGCTTGGTGGACAGGTCGGGGCAGCCCCAGCATTTT. Residues: CASSLVDRSGQPQHF.

The V gene is TRBV4-1, the J gene TRBJ2-2, with 8 bases fitting TRBD2. V shed 3 bases, J shed 4 bases, and the junction held 10 bases outside the gene matches. Germline lookup yields CDR1 MGHRA and CDR2 YSYEKL. The CDR3 is made up of 17 amino acids. CDR3 nucleotide sequence: TGCGCCAGCAGCCAGGGTTGGGGACTAGTCAGCACCGGGGAGCTGTTTTTT. Translated, it gives CASSQGWGLVSTGELFF.

The genes are TRBV27 and TRBJ1-2, with unresolved D. The CDR3 has 15 amino acids. The germline gives CDR1 MNHEY, CDR2 SMNVEV (reference sequence). V was shortened by 1 base and J by 6 bases, with 15 bases between the two germline ends. This CDR3 is CASSLWAAPSNGYTF. The CDR3 region has the DNA TGTGCCAGCAGTTTATGGGCAGCCCCTTCCAATGGCTACACCTTC.

The V call is TRBV27, the J call TRBJ1-6; 8 bases match TRBD1. V lost 6 bases to trimming and J lost 13 bases; unmatched junction nucleotides: 14. This CDR3 is built from 15 residues. Per the germline V gene, CDR1 is MNHEY and CDR2 is SMNVEV (reference sequence). CDR3 amino acids: CASSLGGTGTAPLHF. The CDR3 bases are TGTGCCAGCAGCTTAGGGGGGACAGGAACGGCCCCCCTCCACTTT.

This clone has just one count. V usage is TRBV6-5 and J usage is TRBJ2-1; the match to TRBD2 covers 8 bases. Trimming cost V 5 bases and J 6 bases; bases outside gene matches: 9. Per the germline V gene, CDR1 is MNHEY and CDR2 is SVGAGI. The CDR3 contains 15 residues. The CDR3 DNA follows: TGTGCCAGCAGTCAAAACCTCGGGACTAGCAATGAGCAGTTCTTC. Encoded protein: CASSQNLGTSNEQFF.

This clone has more than one count but fewer than ten. The chain joins TRBV19 to TRBJ2-7, with a weak D call TRBD2 (6 bases). From germline, CDR1 is LNHDA and CDR2 SQIVND (reference sequence). Trimming removed 10 bases at V and 0 bases at J, with 13 bases between. The CDR3 totals 13 residues. The CDR3 sequence: CATNTGDSYEQYF. The CDR3 DNA is TGTGCCACTAATACGGGGGACTCCTACGAGCAGTACTTC. Combining the CDR3 with reference TRBV19 and TRBJ2-7 gives the whole variable domain DGGITQSPKYLFRKEGQNVTLSCEQNLNHDAMYWYRQDPGQGLRLIYYSQIVNDFQKGDIAEGYSVSREKKESFPLTVTSAQKNPTAFYLCATNTGDSYEQYFGPGTRLTVT.

This clone occurred once. V gene TRBV14 combines with J gene TRBJ2-3, with 7 bases identical to TRBD1. Germline V gene lookup returns CDR1 SGHDN and CDR2 FVKESK. The CDR3 is 17 amino acids. Trimming cost V 0 bases and J 2 bases; bases outside gene matches: 8. CDR3 nucleotide sequence: TGTGCCAGCAGCCAAGATGGGGACAGACTTTTCACAGATACGCAGTATTTT. Protein product: CASSQDGDRLFTDTQYF.

The chain employs TRBV5-1 and TRBJ2-7; 7 bases are shared with TRBD1. V was clipped by 4 bases and J by 3 bases; unmatched bases: 10. CDR3 size: 15 residues. The germline V gene has CDR1 SGHRS and CDR2 YFSETQ. The CDR3 spells CASSRSGTVLYEQYF. The CDR3 coding sequence is TGCGCCAGCAGCAGATCCGGGACAGTACTCTACGAGCAGTACTTC.

The rearrangement uses TRBV24-1 and TRBJ2-1; weak D call: TRBD2 (6 bases). CDR1 and CDR2 from the germline V gene are KGHDR and SFDVKD. This CDR3 contains 16 residues. The V gene lost 0 bases and the J gene lost 0 bases, with 8 bases spanning the gap. The CDR3 region is CATSDLPGSSYNEQFF. CDR3 coding DNA: TGTGCCACCAGTGATTTGCCCGGGAGCTCCTACAATGAGCAGTTCTTC.

The table lists this clone with a few counts. The chain combines TRBV10-1 with TRBJ1-5, with TRBD1 as a possible D gene (6 bases). The V gene lost 9 bases and the J gene lost 2 bases, with 8 bases spanning the gap. The CDR3 spans 12 residues. CDR1 is WNHNN and CDR2 is SYGVQD in the germline V gene (reference sequence). The CDR3 sequence: CARQGGNQPQHF. Written as DNA, the CDR3 is TGCGCCAGACAGGGTGGCAATCAGCCCCAGCATTTT.

The chain links TRBV9 to TRBJ2-3; D gene ambiguous. CDR1 and CDR2 (germline): SGDLS, YYNGEE. With 0 bases removed from V and 2 bases from J, the gap between germline ends came to 7 bases. This CDR3 region has 14 residues. CDR3 nucleotides: TGTGCCAGCAGCGTAGGTGTAGTCACAGATACGCAGTATTTT. It yields the protein CASSVGVVTDTQYF.

This chain connects TRBV7-9 to TRBJ2-5; 8 nucleotides agree with TRBD1. The CDR3 is 14 residues long. Per germline, CDR1 SEHNR and CDR2 FQNEAQ (reference sequence). V dropped 5 bases and J dropped 5; count of bases not matched to a gene: 7. Here the CDR3 reads CASSRDRGGETQYF. The CDR3 DNA reads as TGTGCCAGCAGCCGAGACAGGGGCGGGGAGACCCAGTACTTC.